This T cell receptor beta chain was recorded in a study of shared clonotypes between healthy human individuals. Study summary: A donor's plate count was three for CD4 naive and three for CD4 memory; CD8 naive had two and CD8 memory one.

Trimming removed 1 base at V and 5 bases at J, with 9 bases between. Germline CDR1 is SEHNR and CDR2 is FQNEAQ (reference sequence). The CDR3 loop spans 13 amino acids. Genomic DNA of every subset was divided equally among multiple immunoSEQ plates. TCRdb's copy holds only in-frame clones and misses some; the assay was immunoSEQ multiplex PCR. This table holds fewer than 850,000 clones, 95% to 97% found once. Naivety among CD8 cells was defined by CD45RO negativity and positive CCR7 selection, thereby excluding terminally differentiated effector memory CD45RA+ cells. Every one of the donors was a Caucasian adult that lived in Nashville, Tennessee.

This TCR was sampled from a man aged 25 to 45 in good health. Sample: naive CD8+ T cells sorted from blood. This sequence joins TRBV7-9 and TRBJ2-7, with no clear D. This CDR3 reads CASSLDGVDEQYF. In DNA form, the CDR3 reads TGTGCCAGCAGCTTAGACGGCGTCGACGAGCAGTACTTC.